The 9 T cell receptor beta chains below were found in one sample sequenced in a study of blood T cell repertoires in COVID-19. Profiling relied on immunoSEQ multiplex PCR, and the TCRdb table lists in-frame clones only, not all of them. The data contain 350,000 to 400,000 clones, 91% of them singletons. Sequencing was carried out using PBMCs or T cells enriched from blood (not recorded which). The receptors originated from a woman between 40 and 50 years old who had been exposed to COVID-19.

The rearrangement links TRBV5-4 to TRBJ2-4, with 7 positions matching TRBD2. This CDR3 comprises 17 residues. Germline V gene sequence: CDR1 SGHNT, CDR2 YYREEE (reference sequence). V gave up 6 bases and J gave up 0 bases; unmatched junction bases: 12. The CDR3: CASTMGGGTLAKNIQYF. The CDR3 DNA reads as TGTGCCAGCACCATGGGGGGGGGAACCTTAGCCAAAAACATTCAGTACTTC.

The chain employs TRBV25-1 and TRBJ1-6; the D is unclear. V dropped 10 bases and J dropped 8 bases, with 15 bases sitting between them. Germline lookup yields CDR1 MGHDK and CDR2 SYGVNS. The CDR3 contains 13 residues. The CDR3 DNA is TGTGCCACGAGGCGGCTTGGTGATTCACCCCTCCACTTT. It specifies CATRRLGDSPLHF.

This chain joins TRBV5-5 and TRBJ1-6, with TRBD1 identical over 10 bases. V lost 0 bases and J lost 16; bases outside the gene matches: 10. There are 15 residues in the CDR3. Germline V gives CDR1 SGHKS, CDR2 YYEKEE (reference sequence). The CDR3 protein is CASSLVTGGLLILHF. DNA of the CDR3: TGTGCCAGCAGCTTGGTGACAGGGGGCTTGTTGATACTCCACTTT.

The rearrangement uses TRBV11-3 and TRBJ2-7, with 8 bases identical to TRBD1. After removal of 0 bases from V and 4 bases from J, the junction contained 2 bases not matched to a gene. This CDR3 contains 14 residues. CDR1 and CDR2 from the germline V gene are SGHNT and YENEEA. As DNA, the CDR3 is TGTGCCAGCAGCTTAGATCACAGGGGGTACGAGCAGTACTTC. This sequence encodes CASSLDHRGYEQYF. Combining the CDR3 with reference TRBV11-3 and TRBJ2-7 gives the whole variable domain EAGVVQSPRYKIIEKKQPVAFWCNPISGHNTLYWYLQNLGQGPELLIRYENEEAVDDSQLPKDRFSAERLKGVDSTLKIQPAELGDSAVYLCASSLDHRGYEQYFGPGTRLTVT.

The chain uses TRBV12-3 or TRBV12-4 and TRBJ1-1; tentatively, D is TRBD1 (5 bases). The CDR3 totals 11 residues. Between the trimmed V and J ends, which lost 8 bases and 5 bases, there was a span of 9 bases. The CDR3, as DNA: TGTGCCAGCGCGGGGGGGACTGAAGCTTTCTTT. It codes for CASAGGTEAFF.

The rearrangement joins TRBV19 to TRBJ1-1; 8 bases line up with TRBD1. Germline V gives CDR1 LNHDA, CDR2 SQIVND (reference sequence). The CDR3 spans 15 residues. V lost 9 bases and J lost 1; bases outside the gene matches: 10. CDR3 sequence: CASRGQGAWNTEAFF. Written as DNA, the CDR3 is TGTGCCAGCCGAGGACAGGGCGCGTGGAACACTGAAGCTTTCTTT.

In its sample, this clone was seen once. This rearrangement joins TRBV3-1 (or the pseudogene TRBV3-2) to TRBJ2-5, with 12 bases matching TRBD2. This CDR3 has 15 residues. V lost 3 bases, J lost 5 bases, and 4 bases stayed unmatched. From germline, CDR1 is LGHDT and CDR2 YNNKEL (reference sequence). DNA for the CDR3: TGTGCCAGCAGCCATGTCGGACTAGCGGGGGAGACCCAGTACTTC. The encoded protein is CASSHVGLAGETQYF.

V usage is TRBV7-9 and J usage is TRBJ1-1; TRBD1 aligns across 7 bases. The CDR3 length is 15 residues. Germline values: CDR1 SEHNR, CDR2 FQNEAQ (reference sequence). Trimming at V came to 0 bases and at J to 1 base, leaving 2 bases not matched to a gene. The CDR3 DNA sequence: TGTGCCAGCAGCTTAGCGGGACAGCCGAACACTGAAGCTTTCTTT. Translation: CASSLAGQPNTEAFF.

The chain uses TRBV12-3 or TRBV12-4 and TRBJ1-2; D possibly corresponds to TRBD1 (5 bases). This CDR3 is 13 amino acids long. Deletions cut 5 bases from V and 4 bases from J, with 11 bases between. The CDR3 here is CASSNGHLYGYTF. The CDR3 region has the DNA TGTGCCAGCAGTAATGGACACCTCTATGGCTACACCTTC.